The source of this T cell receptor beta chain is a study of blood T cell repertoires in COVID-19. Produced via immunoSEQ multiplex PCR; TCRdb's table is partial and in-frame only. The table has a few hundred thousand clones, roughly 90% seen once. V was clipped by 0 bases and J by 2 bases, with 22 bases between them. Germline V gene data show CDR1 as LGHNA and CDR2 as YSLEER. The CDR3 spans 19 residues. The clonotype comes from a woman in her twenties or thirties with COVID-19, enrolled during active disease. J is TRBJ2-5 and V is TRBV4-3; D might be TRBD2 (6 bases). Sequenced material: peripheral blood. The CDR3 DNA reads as TGCGCCAGCAGCCAAGAAGGGTGGGCGGGATTCGCGGGACAAGAGACCCAGTACTTC. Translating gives CASSQEGWAGFAGQETQYF.